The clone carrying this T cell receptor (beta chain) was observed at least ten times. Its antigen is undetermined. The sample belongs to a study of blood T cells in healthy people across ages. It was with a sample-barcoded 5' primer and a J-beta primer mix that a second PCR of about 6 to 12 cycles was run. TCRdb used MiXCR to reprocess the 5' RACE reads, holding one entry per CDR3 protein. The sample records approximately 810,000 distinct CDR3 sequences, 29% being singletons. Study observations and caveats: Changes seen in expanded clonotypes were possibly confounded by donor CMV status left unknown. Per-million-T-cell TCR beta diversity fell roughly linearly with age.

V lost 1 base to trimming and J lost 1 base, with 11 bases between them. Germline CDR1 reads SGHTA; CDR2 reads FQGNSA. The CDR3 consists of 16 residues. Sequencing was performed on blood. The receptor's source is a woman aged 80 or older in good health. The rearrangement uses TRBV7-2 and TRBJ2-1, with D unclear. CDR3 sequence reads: CASSLGSMASYNEQFF. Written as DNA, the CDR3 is TGTGCCAGCAGCTTAGGTTCGATGGCATCCTACAATGAGCAGTTCTTC.